This T cell receptor (beta chain) was identified in a study of blood T cell repertoires in COVID-19. The overall study: The United States, Italy and Spain were the sources of the acute and convalescent COVID-19 samples. PBMCs, B-cell-depleted T cells, or T cells were the source of the cDNA or gDNA that made up the material.

Participants reported their clinical history, and cohort assignment relied on those reports. Cohort 3 recovery required two negative PCRs, clearance, or symptom resolution. Measured with immunoSEQ multiplex PCR; TCRdb has only the in-frame clones, and not every one. The repertoire has 490,000 or so clones, 85% to 90% of them found once; the top ten carry approximately 1.8%. Specimen: PBMCs or T cells enriched from blood (not recorded which). This receptor was identified in a woman aged 40 to 55 who had recovered from COVID-19.

CDR3 sequence: CASSYPGGAADTQYF. The CDR3 DNA reads TGTGCCAGCAGTTACCCCGGGGGGGCGGCAGATACGCAGTATTTT. This chain joins TRBV6-2 or TRBV6-3 and TRBJ2-3, with 8 bases aligning to TRBD2. The V and J ends lost 2 bases and 4 bases, in that order; junction bases with no gene match: 5. Germline V lookup: CDR1 MNHEY, CDR2 SVGEGT. The CDR3 sequence is 15 residues long.